This T cell receptor beta chain was sequenced for a study of T cell repertoires in cytomegalovirus infection. Study-wide background: Public TCR beta signatures provided an indication of both CMV infection and a matching HLA type.

TCRdb re-derived calls from the reads in MiXCR, one entry per CDR3 protein. The table shows 200,000 to 250,000 distinct CDR3 sequences, with 9% to 15% occurring only once. The V and J ends lost 4 bases and 0 bases respectively, with 10 bases between them. Germline CDR1 is SGHRS and CDR2 is YFSETQ. The CDR3 length is 14 residues. Study-wide results and caveats: Within the response measured ex vivo, HLA-C-restricted CMV-specific TCR beta clonotypes were dominant.

This clonotype was counted a few times. The target antigen is unknown. V gene TRBV5-1 combines with J gene TRBJ1-1; D possibly corresponds to TRBD1 (5 bases). The sequenced sample was PBMCs. The sequence was collected from a human donor in good health (CMV status not recorded). Some clones in this sample may be carry-over from other donors' samples. CDR3 nucleotides: TGCGCCAGCAGCGAGACAGCGATGAACACTGAAGCTTTCTTT. Translated, it gives CASSETAMNTEAFF.